The 15 T cell receptor beta chains listed next were all sequenced from one sample in a study of T-cell reconstitution after alpha-beta-depleted transplantation in children. Preparation of the TCRbeta library involved a method that used unique molecular identifiers. MiXCR, applied by TCRdb to the PCR reads, yields one record per CDR3 protein. This table has over 150,000 distinct CDR3 sequences, roughly 15% appearing once. This sample comprised PBMCs from the stem cell graft donor, obtained from the stem cell graft. These receptors all stem from a human donor who donated a stem cell graft to a child with acute lymphoblastic leukemia.

This clonotype came up many times. This sequence joins TRBV12-3 or TRBV12-4 and TRBJ2-1; D remains ambiguous. Trimming cost V 6 bases and J 8 bases, with 8 bases left between them. The CDR3 sequence is 11 residues long. CDR3 nucleotides: TGTGCCAGCAGCCGAACTCATGAGCAGTTCTTC. This codes for CASSRTHEQFF.

Written as DNA, the CDR3 is TGTGCCTTCAGTTTAGGAGGACTAGCGGGCCGATTCTACAATGAGCAGTTCTTC. Translating it yields CAFSLGGLAGRFYNEQFF. V is TRBV12-3 or TRBV12-4 and J is TRBJ2-1; 11 bases are a match to TRBD2. This CDR3 has 18 residues. V was pared by 11 bases and J by 3 bases, with 18 bases of the junction left unmatched.

As concerns this clonotype: A much larger clone differs by one base, so this may be a read error. The rearrangement links TRBV12-3 or TRBV12-4 to TRBJ1-3, with a weak D call TRBD1 (5 bases). The CDR3 consists of 16 residues. The germline V and J ends were trimmed by 11 bases and 4 bases, with 24 bases remaining between them. The CDR3 DNA reads TGTGCCGGCACTAGATGGGGCAGACCGGAGGGAAACACCATATATTTT. As protein: CAGTRWGRPEGNTIYF.

Only a few counts were recorded for this clonotype. The chain links TRBV4-1 to TRBJ1-1, with 8 bases aligning to TRBD1. CDR3 length: 13 amino acids. The germline V gene has CDR1 MGHRA and CDR2 YSYEKL. J gave up 4 bases and V 4 bases, and 2 bases lay outside the gene matches. DNA for the CDR3: TGCGCCAGCAGCCCCAGGGGGCTCACTGAAGCTTTCTTT. This encodes CASSPRGLTEAFF.

The chain employs TRBV20-1 and TRBJ2-7; tentatively, D is TRBD1 or TRBD2 (6 bases each). Per the germline V gene, CDR1 is DFQATT and CDR2 is SNEGSKA (reference sequence). V was trimmed by 3 bases and J by 0 bases, leaving 12 bases between them. The CDR3 totals 14 residues. CDR3 sequence reads: CSARRGEYSYEQYF. The CDR3 DNA follows: TGCAGTGCTAGGAGGGGGGAGTACTCCTACGAGCAGTACTTC.

This clonotype was seen repeatedly, ten times or more. This chain links TRBV20-1 with TRBJ2-1; D gene unclear. The V gene's germline CDR1 is DFQATT and CDR2 SNEGSKA (reference sequence). V was trimmed by 6 bases and J by 3 bases, leaving 6 bases between them. This CDR3 has 11 amino acids. The CDR3 DNA is TGCAGTGCCGCCGTCTACAATGAGCAGTTCTTC. Its translation: CSAAVYNEQFF.

The CDR3 DNA reads as TGTGCCAGCAGCCAAGATAGGCAGGGGTACAATGAGCAGTTCTTC. Protein product: CASSQDRQGYNEQFF. The chain recombines TRBV14 with TRBJ2-1; D perhaps matches TRBD1 (6 bases). The CDR3 has 15 residues. V lost 0 bases, J lost 4 bases, and 10 bases lay in between. Germline V lookup: CDR1 SGHDN, CDR2 FVKESK.

CDR3 region: CASSSKRSYEQYF. The CDR3 nucleotides read TGTGCCAGCAGTTCCAAAAGGAGCTACGAGCAGTACTTC. The chain is built from TRBV11-3 and TRBJ2-7; D remains unclear. This CDR3 region has 13 residues. V dropped 6 bases and J dropped 3 bases, with 12 bases sitting between them. Germline assignment: CDR1 SGHNT and CDR2 YENEEA.

This clonotype has a count of ten or more. The rearrangement links TRBV28 to TRBJ2-1; 13 bases agree with TRBD2. Germline V lookup: CDR1 MDHEN, CDR2 SYDVKM. The CDR3 contains 21 residues. V lost 3 bases and J lost 7; bases outside the gene matches: 21. The chain's CDR3 is CASSFGLPGLAGYRRGNEQFF. CDR3 bases: TGTGCCAGCAGTTTTGGGCTTCCGGGACTAGCGGGATATCGACGCGGGAATGAGCAGTTCTTC.

Concerning this clonotype itself: At one end the junction does not follow the germline gene, possibly because of a read error. The J gene is TRBJ2-5, the V gene TRBV27; no clear D gene. Germline V lookup: CDR1 MNHEY, CDR2 SMNVEV (reference sequence). The CDR3 sequence is 14 residues long. The CDR3 nucleotides are TGTGCCATCAGTGCCCCTAGGGCCCGAGAGACCCAGTACTTC. It specifies CAISAPRARETQYF.

This clonotype was counted ten times or more. The V call is TRBV12-3 or TRBV12-4, the J call TRBJ1-1; no clear D. The CDR3 consists of 14 residues. V dropped 6 bases and J dropped 1 base, with 12 bases sitting between them. The CDR3 protein is CASRFSRANTEAFF. In nucleotides, the CDR3 is TGTGCCAGCAGATTTTCCCGGGCGAACACTGAAGCTTTCTTT.

CDR3 coding DNA: TGTGCCAGCAGCTTAGACGGGGCCATTACGCTAACTTACGAGCAGTACTTC. It yields the protein CASSLDGAITLTYEQYF. The genes are TRBV7-8 and TRBJ2-7; D tentatively fits TRBD1 or TRBD2 (5 bases each). The CDR3 extends over 17 amino acids. CDR1 SGHVS and CDR2 FQNEAQ come from the germline V gene. Trimming pared 1 base from V and 4 bases from J, leaving 20 bases between.

This clonotype was observed a handful of times. CDR3 in amino acids: CSASRASDMQFF. In nucleotides, the CDR3 is TGCAGTGCTTCCCGGGCCTCCGACATGCAGTTCTTC. The chain combines TRBV20-1 with TRBJ2-1; D unresolved. Deletions cut 5 bases from V and 12 bases from J, with 17 bases between. Germline V gene lookup returns CDR1 DFQATT and CDR2 SNEGSKA (reference sequence). CDR3 size: 12 residues.

In its sample, this clonotype was seen many times. This chain uses TRBV7-6 with TRBJ1-1, with 10 bases fitting TRBD1. The CDR3 contains 17 residues. Trimming took 5 bases from V and 5 from J; bases not matched to a gene: 14. CDR1 SGHVS and CDR2 FNYEAQ come from the germline V gene. The CDR3 sequence is CASSLSGTGVEGTEAFF. In DNA form, the CDR3 reads TGTGCCAGCAGCCTTAGCGGGACAGGGGTCGAGGGGACTGAAGCTTTCTTT.

The genes are TRBV5-1 and TRBJ1-5; D not certain. V gave up 2 bases and J gave up 5 bases, with 8 bases separating them. Germline CDR1 and CDR2: SGHRS and YFSETQ. The length of the CDR3 is 13 residues. The CDR3 region is CASSFGPDQPQHF. The CDR3 DNA reads as TGCGCCAGCAGCTTTGGACCGGATCAGCCCCAGCATTTT.